Listed below are T cell receptor beta chains from one sample, sequenced in a study of T cell repertoires in cytomegalovirus infection. These TCRs' antigens remain unknown. Via MiXCR, TCRdb re-called the reads, giving one row per CDR3 protein. The sample holds under 150,000 distinct CDR3 sequences; roughly 31% are singletons and the top ten take 41%. This specimen consisted of CD8+ T cells from cultured PBMCs, obtained from culture after CMV antigen stimulation. These TCRs come from a human donor in good health (CMV status not recorded). Some clones in this sample may be carry-over from other donors' samples. Both conserved end residues are part of each CDR3.

>TRBV7-9|TRBJ1-5
CASSGGDRGNQPQHF
>TRBV7-8|TRBJ2-1
CASSLVAGEYNEQFF
>TRBV15|TRBJ2-1
CATSRAGGRQNEQFF
>TRBV20-1|TRBJ2-7
CSARSSSGGFEQYF
>TRBV20-1|TRBJ2-5
CSLSTSGEETQYF
>TRBV4-3|TRBJ2-7
CASSQGPGSTYEQYF
>TRBV7-6|TRBJ2-2
CASSQTTANTGELFF
>TRBV4-1|TRBJ2-7
CASSQGTALSYEQYF
>TRBV4-1|TRBJ2-3
CASSQDTAPMRMYF
>TRBV2|TRBJ1-1
CASSEALIGASLNTEAFF
>TRBV6-2/TRBV6-3|TRBJ2-1
CASSPPGEIYNEQFF
>TRBV2|TRBJ2-1
CASSSGLAGEPPRIDEQFF
>TRBV6-1|TRBJ1-6
CASRDRDVSSYNSPLHF
>TRBV10-3|TRBJ2-7
CAIRTSGAIDEQYF
>TRBV12-5|TRBJ2-3
CASGLWTATDTQYF
>TRBV19|TRBJ1-1
CASSIQWESESTEAFF
>TRBV27|TRBJ1-4
CASSRSGQGEKLFF
>TRBV15|TRBJ1-1
CATSRDLSGTEAFF
>TRBV7-6|TRBJ2-5
CASSLVVQGAGETQYF
>TRBV7-9|TRBJ2-5
CASSFLGEKETQYF
>TRBV19|TRBJ1-1
CASSPGWDTGSEAFF
>TRBV11-2|TRBJ2-2
CASSLGQGYTGELFF
>TRBV5-1|TRBJ2-1
CASSYHGSDRYNEQFF
>TRBV4-1|TRBJ1-2
CASSLGGEVNYGYTF
>TRBV28|TRBJ1-2
CASSSPSGEYYGYTF
>TRBV7-9|TRBJ1-2
CASSSQRRGHWDGYTF
>TRBV7-9|TRBJ1-1
CASSSEMDPTEAFF
>TRBV7-3|TRBJ2-7
CASSLQGKSYEQYF
>TRBV5-6|TRBJ2-1
CASSGGIYEQFF
>TRBV6-6|TRBJ2-4
CASSLDGERKNIQYF
>TRBV6-1|TRBJ2-7
CASSPRHIGYEQYF
>TRBV6-5|TRBJ2-7
CASSYETSGGATAEQYF
>TRBV7-9|TRBJ2-7
CASSPDKGKGYEQYF
>TRBV12-3/TRBV12-4|TRBJ2-7
CASSLETLYEQYF
>TRBV2|TRBJ2-1
CASEEGGDEQFF